Shown below are 31 T cell receptor beta chains from a single sample sequenced in a study of early stage breast cancer tumors. Sequenced by immunoSEQ multiplex PCR; TCRdb stores in-frame clones only, minus some. The sample lists tens of thousands of clones, around 75% occurring once. The source material was blood. The origin of the receptors is a person aged 40 to 50 with breast cancer.

The genes are TRBV7-9 and TRBJ2-3; 11 bases agree with TRBD2. The CDR3 is 17 amino acids. V shed 3 bases and J 1 base; nucleotides not matched to a gene: 6. The V gene's germline CDR1 is SEHNR and CDR2 FQNEAQ (reference sequence). DNA for the CDR3: TGTGCCAGCAGCTTCCAACCGGGACTAGCGGGCACAGATACGCAGTATTTT. This gives the protein CASSFQPGLAGTDTQYF.

This rearrangement joins TRBV7-8 to TRBJ2-3; possibly TRBD2 for D (6 bases). CDR1 SGHVS and CDR2 FQNEAQ come from the germline V gene. V shed 1 base and J shed 2 bases, with 10 bases lying between them. The CDR3 spans 15 residues. The CDR3 loop is CASSLGREPTDTQYF. CDR3 in DNA: TGTGCCAGCAGCTTAGGACGGGAGCCCACAGATACGCAGTATTTT.

This clone was recorded once. The chain recombines TRBV6-5 with TRBJ2-7, with a weak D call TRBD1 (6 bases). Germline loops: CDR1 MNHEY, CDR2 SVGAGI. The CDR3 is made up of 16 amino acids. Trimming stripped 0 bases from V and 2 bases from J, with 14 bases between. The CDR3 nucleotides are TGTGCCAGCAGTTACTCGGGGACAAGGGGGACCTACGAGCAGTACTTC. The encoded protein is CASSYSGTRGTYEQYF.

The gene calls are TRBV29-1 and TRBJ2-7; a possible D gene is TRBD1 (8 bases). The germline V gene encodes CDR1 SQVTM and CDR2 ANQGSEA. The V end was cut by 0 bases, the J end by 6 bases, with 12 bases between. CDR3 length equals 13 residues. The CDR3 nucleotides read TGCAGCGTTGAAGAAACAGGGGGGGCCGAGCAGTACTTC. This codes for CSVEETGGAEQYF.

The rearrangement links TRBV15 to TRBJ2-5; no clear D. The CDR3 consists of 13 residues. The ends were cut back, 1 base at V and 1 base at J, with 4 bases in the middle. Germline loops: CDR1 LNHNV, CDR2 YYDKDF (reference sequence). The CDR3, as DNA: TGTGCCACCAGCAGAGTGGCCCAAGAGACCCAGTACTTC. This gives the protein CATSRVAQETQYF.

The CDR3 loop reads CASSLALAGGSTQYF. The DNA for the CDR3 is TGTGCCAGCAGCTTGGCGCTAGCGGGAGGGAGTACGCAGTATTTT. This sequence joins TRBV5-4 and TRBJ2-3, with 12 bases identical to TRBD2. Germline lookup yields CDR1 SGHNT and CDR2 YYREEE (reference sequence). The trim removed 0 bases at V and 8 bases at J, leaving 4 bases unmatched. This CDR3 spans 15 amino acids.

The chain combines TRBV30 with TRBJ2-3, with a possible D match to TRBD1 (5 bases). Trimming removed 0 bases at V and 5 bases at J, with 6 bases between. This CDR3 has 12 residues. CDR1 and CDR2 (germline): GTSNPN, SVGIG (reference sequence). The CDR3 protein is CAWSVGEDTQYF. CDR3 DNA: TGTGCCTGGAGTGTAGGGGAAGATACGCAGTATTTT.

This clone was seen only once. The V call is TRBV14, the J call TRBJ2-1; 9 bases are shared with TRBD2. Germline V CDR1 and CDR2: SGHDN, FVKESK. Losses at the gene ends were 4 bases for V and 6 bases for J; bases not matched to a gene: 13. The CDR3 totals 17 residues. CDR3 region: CASSPKAWREGVNEQFF. The CDR3 region has the DNA TGTGCCAGCAGCCCCAAGGCGTGGCGGGAGGGTGTCAATGAGCAGTTCTTC.

The J gene is TRBJ1-1, the V gene TRBV5-4, with D possibly being TRBD1 (5 bases). V lost 4 bases and J lost 0, with 10 bases in between. Germline V CDR1 and CDR2: SGHNT, YYREEE (reference sequence). This CDR3 is 14 amino acids long. CDR3 protein: CASSRTQVNTEAFF. The CDR3 region has the DNA TGTGCCAGCAGCCGCACACAGGTGAACACTGAAGCTTTCTTT.

This sequence joins TRBV11-2 and TRBJ2-3, with 11 positions matching TRBD2. This CDR3 has 18 amino acids. CDR1 is SGHAT and CDR2 is FQNNGV in the germline V gene. V lost 2 bases, J lost 2 bases, and 9 bases stayed unmatched. CDR3 nucleotides: TGTGCCAGCAGCTTATCGGGACAACTAGCGGGAGTCACAGATACGCAGTATTTT. It is translated as CASSLSGQLAGVTDTQYF.

The chain links TRBV4-1 to TRBJ1-1; a possible D gene is TRBD1 (5 bases). CDR1 MGHRA and CDR2 YSYEKL come from the germline V gene. V was pared by 2 bases and J by 1 base, with 20 bases between. The CDR3 covers 18 residues. The CDR3 sequence is CASSQFNFQGRTNTEAFF. For the CDR3, the DNA is TGCGCCAGCAGCCAATTTAATTTCCAGGGACGAACGAACACTGAAGCTTTCTTT.

This clone has only one observation. The chain uses TRBV29-1 and TRBJ2-5; TRBD1 aligns across 10 bases. The V and J ends lost 6 bases and 5 bases, in that order; junction bases with no gene match: 3. Per germline, CDR1 SQVTM and CDR2 ANQGSEA. The CDR3 contains 12 residues. CDR3 in DNA: TGCAGCGTACCGGGACAGGGGGAGACCCAGTACTTC. Translating gives CSVPGQGETQYF.

V gene TRBV28 combines with J gene TRBJ2-1; D unresolved. The CDR3 spans 15 residues. Trimming took 6 bases from V and 7 from J, leaving 19 bases between them. In germline, CDR1 is MDHEN, CDR2 SYDVKM. The CDR3 DNA reads as TGTGCCAGCAGACCGAAGATAAGAATGGGAAATGAGCAGTTCTTC. Encoded protein: CASRPKIRMGNEQFF.

This chain joins TRBV5-4 and TRBJ2-3, with D possibly being TRBD2 (6 bases). CDR3 length: 15 amino acids. The V end was cut by 4 bases, the J end by 0 bases, with 12 bases between. Germline V gene lookup returns CDR1 SGHNT and CDR2 YYREEE (reference sequence). This CDR3 reads CASSPSAGSTDTQYF. CDR3 nucleotides: TGTGCCAGCAGCCCCTCGGCGGGAAGCACAGATACGCAGTATTTT.

This clone occurred once. The chain carries TRBV27 and TRBJ1-2; TRBD1 is a possible D gene (5 bases). Germline assignment: CDR1 MNHEY and CDR2 SMNVEV (reference sequence). Deletions cut 0 bases from V and 4 bases from J, with 12 bases between. The CDR3 has 15 amino acids. CDR3 amino acids: CASSLSFGRVYGYTF. In DNA, the CDR3 is TGTGCCAGCAGTTTATCTTTTGGCAGGGTCTATGGCTACACCTTC.

The chain links TRBV5-4 to TRBJ1-2; no definite D call. V shed 3 bases and J shed 10 bases, with 13 bases lying between them. Germline assignment: CDR1 SGHNT and CDR2 YYREEE (reference sequence). CDR3 length: 12 residues. CDR3 loop: CASSWGDISYTF. CDR3 DNA sequence: TGTGCCAGCAGCTGGGGAGACATATCCTACACCTTC.

This chain uses TRBV5-1 with TRBJ2-1, with TRBD2 matching 7 bases. The germline CDR1 and CDR2 sequences are SGHRS and YFSETQ. The CDR3 spans 16 residues. Trimming at V came to 0 bases and at J to 0 bases, leaving 3 bases not matched to a gene. The CDR3 bases are TGCGCCAGCAGCTTGGTAAGCGGGAACTCCTACAATGAGCAGTTCTTC. Amino acid sequence: CASSLVSGNSYNEQFF.

The chain links TRBV7-9 to TRBJ1-2; tentative D call: TRBD1 (6 bases). CDR3 length equals 13 residues. Trimming removed 1 base at V and 7 bases at J, with 10 bases between. The V gene's germline CDR1 is SEHNR and CDR2 FQNEAQ (reference sequence). CDR3 region: CASSLDGTPGYTF. CDR3 in DNA: TGTGCCAGCAGCTTAGACGGGACACCTGGCTACACCTTC.

V and J are TRBV29-1 and TRBJ1-1; 8 positions match TRBD1. V shed 7 bases and J 2 bases; nucleotides not matched to a gene: 6. Germline CDR1 reads SQVTM; CDR2 reads ANQGSEA. This CDR3 contains 13 residues. For the CDR3, the DNA is TGCAGCGACTACAGGGGGATAAACACTGAAGCTTTCTTT. Translation: CSDYRGINTEAFF.

The chain links TRBV25-1 to TRBJ1-5; 7 bases align to TRBD1. CDR1 and CDR2 from the germline V gene are MGHDK and SYGVNS. The CDR3 length is 17 residues. The ends lost 4 bases at V and 4 bases at J; junction bases unmatched: 13. CDR3 sequence (DNA): TGTGCCAGCAGTGGGGGACAGTTGGAAGGGGCTAATCAGCCCCAGCATTTT. The encoded protein is CASSGGQLEGANQPQHF.

V usage is TRBV27 and J usage is TRBJ2-1; D tentatively reads TRBD1 or TRBD2 (5 bases each). CDR3 size: 16 residues. Germline CDR1 is MNHEY and CDR2 is SMNVEV (reference sequence). V lost 0 bases to trimming and J lost 5 bases, with 14 bases between them. The CDR3 DNA is TGTGCCAGCAGTTTATCTGGGGGAGTGAGAAACAATGAGCAGTTCTTC. Translating it yields CASSLSGGVRNNEQFF.

The rearrangement joins TRBV2 to TRBJ2-5; the D gene could be TRBD1 or TRBD2 (5 bases each). Trimming removed 7 bases from V and 4 bases from J, with 7 bases in between. Germline values: CDR1 SNHLY, CDR2 FYNNEI. The CDR3 runs 11 residues. CDR3 loop: CASMRGETQYF. The CDR3 coding sequence is TGTGCCAGCATGAGGGGAGAGACCCAGTACTTC.

This clone was counted a few times. The genes are TRBV4-1 and TRBJ2-7; TRBD2 matches at 10 bases. Trimming removed 4 bases from V and 3 bases from J; junction bases left unmatched: 12. The CDR3 totals 17 residues. The germline V gene has CDR1 MGHRA and CDR2 YSYEKL. The CDR3 protein is CASSPMMLSGRVYEQYF. In DNA form, the CDR3 reads TGCGCCAGCAGCCCCATGATGTTGAGCGGGAGGGTCTACGAGCAGTACTTC.

The rearrangement joins TRBV11-3 to TRBJ2-7; 7 positions agree with TRBD1. The CDR3 is made up of 14 amino acids. The ends lost 6 bases at V and 6 bases at J; junction bases unmatched: 11. CDR1 is SGHNT, CDR2 YENEEA, per germline. The CDR3 DNA reads as TGTGCCAGCAGTCCCTCGGTGGCAGGGGGCGAGCAGTACTTC. Its protein is CASSPSVAGGEQYF.

The chain links TRBV25-1 to TRBJ1-2; no clear D gene. The CDR3 loop spans 14 amino acids. CDR1 is MGHDK, CDR2 SYGVNS, per germline. Trimming took off 4 bases at V and 2 bases at J, with 11 bases between the two ends. The CDR3 sequence is CASSVDNANYGYTF. The CDR3 DNA sequence: TGTGCCAGCAGTGTTGACAACGCGAACTATGGCTACACCTTC.

This clone was observed a single time. The V and J genes are TRBV28 and TRBJ1-1, with 8 bases aligning to TRBD1. CDR1 is MDHEN and CDR2 is SYDVKM in the germline V gene. This CDR3 contains 14 residues. The junction had 3 bases not matched to a gene; V was cut back by 3 bases and J by 3 bases. The CDR3 reads CASSLDRVYTEAFF. CDR3 sequence (DNA): TGTGCCAGCAGTTTGGACAGGGTCTACACTGAAGCTTTCTTT.

This chain connects TRBV11-3 to TRBJ2-7, with TRBD2 identical over 9 bases. The germline V gene has CDR1 SGHNT and CDR2 YENEEA. The CDR3 is made up of 15 amino acids. The junction had 7 bases not matched to a gene; V was cut back by 4 bases and J by 3 bases. The CDR3 nucleotides are TGTGCCAGCAGCTCAGGACTAGCGAATAGCTACGAGCAGTACTTC. The encoded protein is CASSSGLANSYEQYF. The whole variable domain, filled in from reference TRBV11-3 and TRBJ2-7, reads EAGVVQSPRYKIIEKKQPVAFWCNPISGHNTLYWYLQNLGQGPELLIRYENEEAVDDSQLPKDRFSAERLKGVDSTLKIQPAELGDSAVYLCASSSGLANSYEQYFGPGTRLTVT.

V gene TRBV5-6 combines with J gene TRBJ1-1; the D is unclear. Germline CDR1 SGHDT, CDR2 YYEEEE. This CDR3 has 15 residues. The V gene lost 4 bases and the J gene lost 1 base, with 14 bases spanning the gap. The CDR3 loop reads CASSRDDFGNTEAFF. Here the CDR3 DNA reads TGTGCCAGCAGCCGCGACGATTTTGGGAACACTGAAGCTTTCTTT. The variable domain in full, with the rest retrieved from reference TRBV5-6 and TRBJ1-1, is DAGVTQSPTHLIKTRGQQVTLRCSPKSGHDTVSWYQQALGQGPQFIFQYYEEEERQRGNFPDRFSGHQFPNYSSELNVNALLLGDSALYLCASSRDDFGNTEAFFGQGTRLTVV.

About this clone itself: Germline is not matched at one junction end, which may reflect a read error. This chain uses TRBV30 with TRBJ2-5; 12 bases are a match to TRBD2. Germline V gene data show CDR1 as GTSNPN and CDR2 as SVGIG (reference sequence). This CDR3 comprises 12 residues. CDR3 loop: CAWSVSSGRDHF. In nucleotides, the CDR3 is TGTGCCTGGAGTGTATCTAGCGGGAGGGACCACTTC.

The chain is built from TRBV30 and TRBJ2-3, with 9 bases identical to TRBD2. CDR1 and CDR2 from the germline V gene are GTSNPN and SVGIG (reference sequence). The CDR3 is made up of 16 amino acids. The junction had 8 bases not matched to a gene; V was cut back by 0 bases and J by 4 bases. The CDR3 nucleotides are TGTGCCTGGAGTGTAGGGTTAGCGGGAGTTGCAGATACGCAGTATTTT. This gives the protein CAWSVGLAGVADTQYF.

The genes are TRBV18 and TRBJ2-2; either TRBD1 or TRBD2 may fit D (5 bases each). Germline V CDR1 and CDR2: KGHSH, LQKENI. The CDR3 is made up of 16 amino acids. V was cut by 2 bases and J by 4 bases, with 14 bases left in between. CDR3 nucleotides: TGTGCCAGCTCACCAAATGGGGGAACAAGCACCGGGGAGCTGTTTTTT. Protein sequence: CASSPNGGTSTGELFF.